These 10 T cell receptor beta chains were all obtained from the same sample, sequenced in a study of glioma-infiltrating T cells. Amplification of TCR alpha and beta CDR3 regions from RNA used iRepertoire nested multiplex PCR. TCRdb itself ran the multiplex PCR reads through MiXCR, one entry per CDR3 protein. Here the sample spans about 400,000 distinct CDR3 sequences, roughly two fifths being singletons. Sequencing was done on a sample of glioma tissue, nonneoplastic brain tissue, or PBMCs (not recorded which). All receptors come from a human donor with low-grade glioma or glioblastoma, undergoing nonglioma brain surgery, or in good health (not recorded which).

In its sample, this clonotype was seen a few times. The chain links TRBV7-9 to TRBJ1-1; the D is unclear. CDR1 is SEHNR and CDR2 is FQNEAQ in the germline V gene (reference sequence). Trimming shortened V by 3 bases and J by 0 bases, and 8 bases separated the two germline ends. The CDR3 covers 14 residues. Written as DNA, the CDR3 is TGTGCCAGCAGCTTTAGCGAGGTGAACACTGAAGCTTTCTTT. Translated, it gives CASSFSEVNTEAFF.

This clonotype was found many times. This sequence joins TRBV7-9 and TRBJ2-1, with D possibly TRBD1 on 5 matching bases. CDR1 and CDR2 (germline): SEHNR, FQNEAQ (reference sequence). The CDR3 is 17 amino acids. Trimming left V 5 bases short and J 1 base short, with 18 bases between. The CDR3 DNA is TGTGCCAGCAGCAGGGGTCTAATCGATTGGTCCTACAATGAGCAGTTCTTC. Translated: CASSRGLIDWSYNEQFF. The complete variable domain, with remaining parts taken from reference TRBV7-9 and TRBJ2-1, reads DTGVSQNPRHKITKRGQNVTFRCDPISEHNRLYWYRQTLGQGPEFLTYFQNEAQLEKSRLLSDRFSAERPKGSFSTLEIQRTEQGDSAMYLCASSRGLIDWSYNEQFFGPGTRLTVL.

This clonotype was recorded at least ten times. This CDR3 is CASSFIAFSSTDTQYF. The CDR3 nucleotides are TGTGCCAGCAGTTTTATTGCGTTCTCGTCCACAGATACGCAGTATTTT. The chain joins TRBV27 to TRBJ2-3; D is unresolved. The length of the CDR3 is 16 residues. Germline loops: CDR1 MNHEY, CDR2 SMNVEV (reference sequence). The ends were cut back, 3 bases at V and 2 bases at J, with 15 bases in the middle.

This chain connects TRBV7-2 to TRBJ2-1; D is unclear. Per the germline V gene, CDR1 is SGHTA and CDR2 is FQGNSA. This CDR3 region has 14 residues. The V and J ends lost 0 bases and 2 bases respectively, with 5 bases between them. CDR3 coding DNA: TGTGCCAGCAGCTTAGCGCCCCCCTACAATGAGCAGTTCTTC. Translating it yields CASSLAPPYNEQFF. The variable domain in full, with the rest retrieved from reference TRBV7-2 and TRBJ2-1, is GAGVSQSPSNKVTEKGKDVELRCDPISGHTALYWYRQSLGQGLEFLIYFQGNSAPDKSGLPSDRFSAERTGGSVSTLTIQRTQQEDSAVYLCASSLAPPYNEQFFGPGTRLTVL.

CDR3 coding DNA: TGTGCCTCCTGTTCGTACAGCCCCGGGGAGCTGTTTTTT. Residues: CASCSYSPGELFF. The V and J genes are TRBV28 and TRBJ2-2, with no clear D. CDR1 and CDR2 (germline): MDHEN, SYDVKM. The CDR3 length is 13 residues. Trimming shortened V by 11 bases and J by 6 bases, and 16 bases separated the two germline ends. Drawing the rest from reference TRBV28 and TRBJ2-2, the complete variable domain is DVKVTQSSRYLVKRTGEKVFLECVQDMDHENMFWYRQDPGLGLRLIYFSYDVKMKEKGDIPEGYSVSREKKERFSLILESASTNQTSMYLCASCSYSPGELFFGEGSRLTVL.

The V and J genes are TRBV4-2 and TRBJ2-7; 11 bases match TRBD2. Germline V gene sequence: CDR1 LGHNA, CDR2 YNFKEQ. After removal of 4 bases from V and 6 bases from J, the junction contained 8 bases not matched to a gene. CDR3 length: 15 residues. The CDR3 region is CASSLRWLAGGEQYF. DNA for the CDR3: TGTGCCAGCAGCCTCCGATGGCTAGCGGGAGGCGAGCAGTACTTC.

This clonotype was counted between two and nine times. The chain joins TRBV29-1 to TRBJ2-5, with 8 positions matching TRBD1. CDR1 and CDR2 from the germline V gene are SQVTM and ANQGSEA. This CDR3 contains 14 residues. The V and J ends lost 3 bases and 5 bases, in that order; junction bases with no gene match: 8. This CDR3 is CSVDPTGGGETQYF. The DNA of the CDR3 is TGCAGCGTTGATCCCACAGGGGGTGGGGAGACCCAGTACTTC.

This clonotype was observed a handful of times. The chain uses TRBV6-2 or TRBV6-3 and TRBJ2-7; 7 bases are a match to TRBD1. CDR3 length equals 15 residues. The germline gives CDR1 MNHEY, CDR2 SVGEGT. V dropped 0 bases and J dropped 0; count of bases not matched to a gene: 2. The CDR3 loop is CASSYSTGDSYEQYF. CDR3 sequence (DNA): TGTGCCAGCAGTTACTCTACAGGGGACTCCTACGAGCAGTACTTC.

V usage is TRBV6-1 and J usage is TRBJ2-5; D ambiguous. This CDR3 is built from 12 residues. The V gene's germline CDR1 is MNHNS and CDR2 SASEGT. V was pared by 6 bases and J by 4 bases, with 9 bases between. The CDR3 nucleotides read TGTGCCAGCAGGACCTTTGGAGAGACCCAGTACTTC. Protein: CASRTFGETQYF.

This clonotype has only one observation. The CDR3 sequence: CASSSRQGTDGYTF. CDR3 sequence (DNA): TGTGCCAGCAGCTCCCGACAGGGGACCGACGGCTACACCTTC. The chain couples TRBV7-2 to TRBJ1-2; TRBD1 matches 8 bases. Germline CDR1 SGHTA, CDR2 FQGNSA. The CDR3 has 14 residues. The ends lost 4 bases at V and 8 bases at J; junction bases unmatched: 9.